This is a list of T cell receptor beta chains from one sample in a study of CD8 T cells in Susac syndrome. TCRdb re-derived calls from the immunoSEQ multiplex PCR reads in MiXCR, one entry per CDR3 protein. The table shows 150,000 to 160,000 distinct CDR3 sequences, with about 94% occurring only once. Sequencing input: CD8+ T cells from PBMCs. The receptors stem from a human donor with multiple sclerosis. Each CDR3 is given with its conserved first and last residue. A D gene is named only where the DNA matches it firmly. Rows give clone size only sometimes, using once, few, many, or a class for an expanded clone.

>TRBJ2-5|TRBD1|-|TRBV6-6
CASSYLDRDGTQYF
TGTGCCAGCAGTTACCTGGACAGGGATGGGACCCAGTACTTC
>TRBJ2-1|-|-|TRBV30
CAWSVRKWTEGFSSYNEQFF
TGTGCCTGGAGTGTACGAAAATGGACAGAAGGGTTTAGCTCCTACAATGAGCAGTTCTTC
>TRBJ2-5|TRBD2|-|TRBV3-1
CASSPSGGQGETQYF
TGTGCCAGCAGTCCTAGCGGGGGCCAGGGAGAGACCCAGTACTTC
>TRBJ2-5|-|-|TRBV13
CASSSPLEDEQETQYF
TGTGCCAGCAGCTCCCCACTAGAAGACGAGCAAGAGACCCAGTACTTC
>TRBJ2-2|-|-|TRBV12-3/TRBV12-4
CASSFRPAFGELFF
TGTGCCAGCAGTTTCCGGCCAGCCTTCGGGGAGCTGTTTTTT
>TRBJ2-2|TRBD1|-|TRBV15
CATSRDPGGQDGELFF
TGTGCCACCAGCAGGGACCCAGGAGGACAGGACGGGGAGCTGTTTTTT
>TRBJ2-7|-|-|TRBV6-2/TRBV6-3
CASSYPGGSTYEQYF
TGTGCCAGCAGTTACCCCGGGGGATCGACCTACGAGCAGTACTTC
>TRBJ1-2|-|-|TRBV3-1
CASSQPASGGYTF
TGTGCCAGCAGCCAGCCTGCTAGCGGCGGCTACACCTTC
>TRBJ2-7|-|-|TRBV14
CASSQGQLSSYEQYF
TGTGCCAGCAGCCAAGGACAGCTGAGCTCCTACGAGCAGTACTTC
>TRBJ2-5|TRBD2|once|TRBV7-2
CASSPEGTSGLQTQYF
TGTGCCAGCAGCCCAGAGGGGACTAGCGGGCTTCAGACCCAGTACTTC
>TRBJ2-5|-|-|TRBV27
CASVAPRGTQYF
TGTGCCAGCGTGGCACCCAGAGGGACCCAGTACTTC
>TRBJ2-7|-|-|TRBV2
CASRPPDRSEQYF
TGTGCCAGCAGGCCGCCGGACAGAAGCGAGCAGTACTTC
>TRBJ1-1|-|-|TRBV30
CAFYRSGLNTEAFF
TGTGCCTTCTATCGGTCGGGTTTGAACACTGAAGCTTTCTTT
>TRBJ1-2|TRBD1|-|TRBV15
CATSSTGFRGTANYGYTF
TGTGCCACCAGCAGTACCGGCTTCAGGGGGACCGCTAACTATGGCTACACCTTC
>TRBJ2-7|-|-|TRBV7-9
CASNLEVNYEQYF
TGTGCCAGCAACCTTGAAGTCAACTACGAGCAGTACTTC
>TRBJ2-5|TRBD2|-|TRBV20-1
CSARDGGEGKTQYF
TGCAGTGCTAGAGATGGGGGGGAAGGAAAGACCCAGTACTTC
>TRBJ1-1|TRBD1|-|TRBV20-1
CSATPTGEVEAFF
TGCAGTGCCACACCGACAGGGGAAGTTGAAGCTTTCTTT
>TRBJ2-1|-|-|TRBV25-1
CASSDRNEQFF
TGTGCCAGCAGTGACAGGAATGAGCAGTTCTTC
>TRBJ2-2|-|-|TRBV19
CASSIGPPGTGELFF
TGTGCCAGTAGTATAGGACCGCCGGGCACCGGGGAGCTGTTTTTT
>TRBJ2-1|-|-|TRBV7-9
CASSFGRGPEQFF
TGTGCCAGCAGCTTCGGAAGAGGCCCTGAGCAGTTCTTC
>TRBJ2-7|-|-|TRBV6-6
CASTENKPSYEQYF
TGTGCCAGCACTGAAAATAAGCCCTCCTACGAGCAGTACTTC
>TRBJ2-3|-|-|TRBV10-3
CAINGLRSGTDTQYF
TGTGCCATCAATGGGCTTCGGTCCGGCACAGATACGCAGTATTTT
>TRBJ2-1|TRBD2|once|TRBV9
CASSPPLAGGGEQFF
TGTGCCAGCAGTCCCCCACTAGCGGGGGGCGGTGAGCAGTTCTTC
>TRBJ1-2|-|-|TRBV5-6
CASSLSKKSVYGYTF
TGTGCCAGCAGCTTGTCGAAAAAGTCCGTCTATGGCTACACCTTC
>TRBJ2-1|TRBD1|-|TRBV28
CASGQGWGNEQFF
TGTGCCAGCGGACAGGGGTGGGGGAATGAGCAGTTCTTC
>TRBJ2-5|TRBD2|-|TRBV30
CATGRGARETQYF
TGTGCCACCGGGCGGGGGGCTCGGGAGACCCAGTACTTC
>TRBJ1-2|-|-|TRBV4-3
CASSPATEGANYGYTF
TGCGCCAGCAGCCCAGCGACTGAGGGAGCTAACTATGGCTACACCTTC
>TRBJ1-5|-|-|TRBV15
CATSRELHYPQHF
TGTGCCACCAGCAGAGAATTACATTATCCCCAGCATTTT
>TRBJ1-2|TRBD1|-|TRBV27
CASSLTGGQTNYYGYTF
TGTGCCAGCAGTCTCACAGGGGGCCAAACAAACTACTATGGCTACACCTTC
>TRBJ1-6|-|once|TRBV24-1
CATSEPGEDSPLHF
TGTGCCACCAGTGAGCCAGGAGAAGATTCACCCCTCCACTTT
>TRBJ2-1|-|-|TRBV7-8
CASSLVRDTYNEQFF
TGTGCCAGCAGCTTAGTGCGGGACACCTACAATGAGCAGTTCTTC
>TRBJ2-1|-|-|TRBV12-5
CASVLGSGEQFF
TGTGCTAGTGTTTTAGGATCAGGTGAGCAGTTCTTC
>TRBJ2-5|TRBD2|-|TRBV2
CGTSGVQEIQYF
TGTGGGACTAGCGGGGTTCAAGAGATCCAGTACTTC
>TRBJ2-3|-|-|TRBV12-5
CASGRLTSTDTQYF
TGTGCTAGTGGGCGGCTCACTAGCACAGATACGCAGTATTTT
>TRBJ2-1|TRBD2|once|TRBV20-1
CSAKGGGVAYNEQFF
TGCAGTGCCAAGGGCGGGGGGGTTGCCTACAATGAGCAGTTCTTC
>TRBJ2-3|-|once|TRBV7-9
CASSLLLAPNPYF
TGTGCCAGCAGCTTACTTCTAGCTCCAAATCCGTATTTT
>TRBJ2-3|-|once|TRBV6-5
CASSYGLRSDTQYF
TGTGCCAGCAGTTACGGTCTAAGGTCAGATACGCAGTATTTT
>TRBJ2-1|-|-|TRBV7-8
CASSLAWVVQSNEQFF
TGTGCCAGCAGCTTAGCGTGGGTGGTACAGTCCAATGAGCAGTTCTTC
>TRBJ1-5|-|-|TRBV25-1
CASNVGQGPLRGQPQHF
TGTGCCAGCAATGTGGGGCAGGGGCCTCTTAGAGGACAGCCCCAGCATTTT
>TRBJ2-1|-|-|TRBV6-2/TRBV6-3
CASTGRGYGQFF
TGTGCCAGCACAGGGCGCGGGTATGGGCAGTTCTTC
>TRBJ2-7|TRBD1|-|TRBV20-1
CSARTGGASSEQYF
TGCAGTGCTCGGACAGGGGGCGCTTCTTCCGAGCAGTACTTC
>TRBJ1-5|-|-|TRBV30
CAWSLWESQPQHF
TGTGCCTGGAGTTTGTGGGAAAGTCAGCCCCAGCATTTT
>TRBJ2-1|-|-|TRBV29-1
CSPFDSSYNEQFF
TGCAGCCCCTTCGACAGCTCCTACAATGAGCAGTTCTTC
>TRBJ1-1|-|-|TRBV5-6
CASSFSPVTEAFF
TGTGCCAGCAGCTTCTCCCCGGTGACTGAAGCTTTCTTT
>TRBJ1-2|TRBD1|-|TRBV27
CASSPGTGKYGYTF
TGTGCCAGCAGTCCCGGGACAGGGAAGTATGGCTACACCTTC
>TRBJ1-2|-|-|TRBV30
CAWSVIGIGYTF
TGTGCCTGGAGTGTAATAGGGATTGGCTACACCTTC
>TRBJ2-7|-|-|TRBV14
CASSQWRAGEQYF
TGTGCCAGCAGCCAATGGCGGGCAGGGGAGCAGTACTTC
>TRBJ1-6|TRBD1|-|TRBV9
CASSPGTVSSPLHF
TGTGCCAGCAGCCCGGGGACAGTCAGTTCACCCCTCCACTTT
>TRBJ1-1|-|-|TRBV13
CASNLGQGHTEAFF
TGTGCCAGCAACCTTGGGCAGGGGCACACTGAAGCTTTCTTT
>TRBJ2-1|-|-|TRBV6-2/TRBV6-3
CASSYSNSYNEQFF
TGTGCCAGCAGTTACTCTAACTCCTACAATGAGCAGTTCTTC
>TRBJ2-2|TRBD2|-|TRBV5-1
CASSLDIGSGRSAGELFF
TGCGCCAGCAGCTTGGATATAGGGAGCGGGAGAAGCGCCGGGGAGCTGTTTTTT
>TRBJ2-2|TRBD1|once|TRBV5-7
CASSTRQGLPSRGELFF
TGTGCCAGCAGCACTCGACAGGGGCTACCCTCTAGGGGGGAGCTGTTTTTT
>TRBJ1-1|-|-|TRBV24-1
CATSGLGTGEAFF
TGTGCCACCAGTGGCCTCGGGACGGGTGAAGCTTTCTTT
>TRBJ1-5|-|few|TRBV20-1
CSARDSNQPQHF
TGCAGTGCTCGTGATAGCAATCAGCCCCAGCATTTT
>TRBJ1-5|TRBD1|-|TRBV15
CATSRGTGVQPQHF
TGTGCCACCAGCAGAGGGACAGGGGTTCAGCCCCAGCATTTT